The following is a TCR beta chain sequence with its context. The antigen remains unidentified. This CDR3 has 16 amino acids. Trimming shortened V by 1 base and J by 1 base, and 12 bases separated the two germline ends. Germline assignment: CDR1 SGHNT and CDR2 YYREEE (reference sequence). Clones were read by immunoSEQ multiplex PCR, and TCRdb kept only the in-frame ones, dropping some. Found here are roughly 28,000 clones, 85% of them singletons; the top ten hold about 7.6%. This entry is derived from a study of cytotoxic CD8 clonotypes in ibrutinib-treated CLL. Study conclusions and caveats: Baseline levels were approached again at progression, after clonality had risen at ibrutinib response. Starting clonality was above that of age-matched healthy donors and tracked circulating CD8+ T-cell counts.

The TCR originated in a human donor with chronic lymphocytic leukemia. The rearrangement links TRBV5-4 to TRBJ2-4; no clear D gene. Material: PBMCs, obtained after 24 months of ibrutinib treatment. CDR3 sequence (DNA): TGTGCCAGCAGCTTGTATTCTCTGGCTGCCAAAAACATTCAGTACTTC. This encodes CASSLYSLAAKNIQYF.